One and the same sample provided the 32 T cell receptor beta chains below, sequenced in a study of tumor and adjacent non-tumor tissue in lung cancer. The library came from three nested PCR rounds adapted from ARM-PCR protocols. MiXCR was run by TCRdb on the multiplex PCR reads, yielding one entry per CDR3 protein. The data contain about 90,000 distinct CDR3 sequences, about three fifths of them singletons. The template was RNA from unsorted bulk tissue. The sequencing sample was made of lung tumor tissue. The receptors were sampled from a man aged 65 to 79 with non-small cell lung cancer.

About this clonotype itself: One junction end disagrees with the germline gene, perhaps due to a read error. CDR3 region: CASHEMTLTGELYF. CDR3 sequence (DNA): TGTGCCAGCCATGAAATGACACTCACCGGGGAGCTGTATTTT. The gene calls are TRBV28 and TRBJ2-2; maybe TRBD2 (5 bases). Germline lookup yields CDR1 MDHEN and CDR2 SYDVKM. The CDR3 is 14 amino acids.

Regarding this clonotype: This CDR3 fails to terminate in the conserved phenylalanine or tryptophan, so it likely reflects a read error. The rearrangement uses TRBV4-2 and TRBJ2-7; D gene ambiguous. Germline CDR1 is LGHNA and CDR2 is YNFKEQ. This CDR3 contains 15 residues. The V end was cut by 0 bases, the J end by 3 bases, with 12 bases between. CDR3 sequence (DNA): TGTGCCAGCAGCCAAGATCCGCTAACCTACTACGAGCAGTACATC. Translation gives CASSQDPLTYYEQYI.

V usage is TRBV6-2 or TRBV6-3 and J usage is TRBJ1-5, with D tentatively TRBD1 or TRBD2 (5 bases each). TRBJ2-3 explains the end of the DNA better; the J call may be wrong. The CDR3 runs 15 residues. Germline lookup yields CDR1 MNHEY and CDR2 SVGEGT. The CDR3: CASSTGTGSNQPQYF. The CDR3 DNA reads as TGTGCCAGCAGTACCGGGACGGGGAGCAATCAGCCCCAGTATTTT.

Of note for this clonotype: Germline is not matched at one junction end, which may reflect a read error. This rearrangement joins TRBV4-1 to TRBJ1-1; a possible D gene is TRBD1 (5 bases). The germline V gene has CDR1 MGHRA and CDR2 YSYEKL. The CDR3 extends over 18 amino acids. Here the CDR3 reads CASSRGDAGRNLEDEAFF. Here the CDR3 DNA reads TGTGCCAGCAGCCGAGGGGATGCGGGACGCAACCTGGAGGATGAAGCTTTCTTT.

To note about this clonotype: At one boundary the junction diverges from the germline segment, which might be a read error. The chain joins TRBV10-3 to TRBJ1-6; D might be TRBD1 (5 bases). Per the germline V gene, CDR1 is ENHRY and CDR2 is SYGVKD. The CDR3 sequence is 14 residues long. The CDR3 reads CAVSLQGVNSPLHF. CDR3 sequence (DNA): TGTGCCGTCAGTCTCCAGGGAGTTAACTCACCTCTCCACTTT.

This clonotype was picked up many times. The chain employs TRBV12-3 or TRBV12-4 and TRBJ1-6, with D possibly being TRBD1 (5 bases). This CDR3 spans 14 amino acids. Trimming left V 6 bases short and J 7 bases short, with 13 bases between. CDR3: CASRDDRRNSPLHF. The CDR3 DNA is TGTGCCAGCAGGGATGACAGAAGAAATTCACCCCTCCACTTT.

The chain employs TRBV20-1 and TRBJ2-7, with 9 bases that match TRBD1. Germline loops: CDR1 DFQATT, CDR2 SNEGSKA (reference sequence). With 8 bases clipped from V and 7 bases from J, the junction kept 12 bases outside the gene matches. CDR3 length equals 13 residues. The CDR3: CSPSGTGPYEQYF. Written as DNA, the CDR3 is TGCAGTCCATCCGGGACAGGGCCATATGAGCAGTACTTC.

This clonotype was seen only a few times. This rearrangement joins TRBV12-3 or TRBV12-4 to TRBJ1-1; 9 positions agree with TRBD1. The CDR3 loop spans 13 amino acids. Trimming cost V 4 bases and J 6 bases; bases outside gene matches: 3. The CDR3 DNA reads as TGTGCCAGCAGTTCGACAGGGGGGGCTGAAGCTTTCTTT. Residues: CASSSTGGAEAFF.

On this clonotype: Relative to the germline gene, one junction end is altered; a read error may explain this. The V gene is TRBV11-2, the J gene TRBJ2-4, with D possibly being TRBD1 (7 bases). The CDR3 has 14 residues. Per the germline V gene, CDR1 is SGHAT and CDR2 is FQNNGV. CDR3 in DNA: TGTGCCAGCAGCCTGCCGGGGGACAGAAACATTAAGTACTTC. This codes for CASSLPGDRNIKYF.

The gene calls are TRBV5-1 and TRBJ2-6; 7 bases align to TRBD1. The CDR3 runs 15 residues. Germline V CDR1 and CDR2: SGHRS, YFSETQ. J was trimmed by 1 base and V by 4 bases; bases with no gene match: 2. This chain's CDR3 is CASSRDSSGANVLTF. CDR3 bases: TGCGCCAGCAGCCGGGACAGTTCTGGGGCCAACGTCCTGACTTTC. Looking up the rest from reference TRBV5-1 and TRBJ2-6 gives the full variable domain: KAGVTQTPRYLIKTRGQQVTLSCSPISGHRSVSWYQQTPGQGLQFLFEYFSETQRNKGNFPGRFSGRQFSNSRSEMNVSTLELGDSALYLCASSRDSSGANVLTFGAGSRLTVL.

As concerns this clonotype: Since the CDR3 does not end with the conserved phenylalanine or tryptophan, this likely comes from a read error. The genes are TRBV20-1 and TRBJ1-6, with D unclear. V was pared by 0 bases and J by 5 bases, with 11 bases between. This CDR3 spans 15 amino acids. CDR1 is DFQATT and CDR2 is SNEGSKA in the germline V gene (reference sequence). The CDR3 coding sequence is TGCAGTGCTAGAGATCTAGCCGAGGATAATTCACCCCTCCACTCT. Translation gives CSARDLAEDNSPLHS.

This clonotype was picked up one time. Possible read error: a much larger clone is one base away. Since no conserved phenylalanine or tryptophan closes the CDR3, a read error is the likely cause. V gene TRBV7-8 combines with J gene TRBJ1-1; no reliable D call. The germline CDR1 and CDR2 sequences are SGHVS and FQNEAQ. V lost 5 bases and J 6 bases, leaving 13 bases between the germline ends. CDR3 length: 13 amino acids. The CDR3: CASSRSEGSEAFS. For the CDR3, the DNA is TGTGCCAGCAGCCGATCCGAGGGCTCTGAAGCTTTCTCT.

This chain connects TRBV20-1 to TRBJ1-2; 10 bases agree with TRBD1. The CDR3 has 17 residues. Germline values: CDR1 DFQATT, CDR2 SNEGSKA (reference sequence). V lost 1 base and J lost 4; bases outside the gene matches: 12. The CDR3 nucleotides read TGCAGTGCTAGAGGGAGGAGACAGGGGGCGTTCCCCTATGGCTACACCTTC. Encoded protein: CSARGRRQGAFPYGYTF.

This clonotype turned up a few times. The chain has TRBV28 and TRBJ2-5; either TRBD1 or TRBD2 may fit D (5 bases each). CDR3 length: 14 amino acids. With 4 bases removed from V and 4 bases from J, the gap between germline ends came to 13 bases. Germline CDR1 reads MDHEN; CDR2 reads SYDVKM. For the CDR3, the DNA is TGTGCCAGCAGTTCTAGGGACCCGAGAGAGACCCAGTACTTC. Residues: CASSSRDPRETQYF.

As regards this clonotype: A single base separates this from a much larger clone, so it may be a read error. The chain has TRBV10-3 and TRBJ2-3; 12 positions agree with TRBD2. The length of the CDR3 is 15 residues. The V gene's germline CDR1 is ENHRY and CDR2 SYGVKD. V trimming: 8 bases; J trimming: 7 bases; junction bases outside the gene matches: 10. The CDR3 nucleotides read TGTGCCATCGGCCTAGCGGGAGGGTTCGGAAATACGCAGTATTTT. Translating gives CAIGLAGGFGNTQYF.

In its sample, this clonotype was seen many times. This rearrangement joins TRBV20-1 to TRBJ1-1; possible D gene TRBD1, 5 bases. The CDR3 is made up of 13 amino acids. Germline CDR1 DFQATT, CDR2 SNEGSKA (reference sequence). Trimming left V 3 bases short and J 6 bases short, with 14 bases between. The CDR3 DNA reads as TGCAGTGCTAGGAGACGGGGGAGGGCTGAAGCTTTCTTT. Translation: CSARRRGRAEAFF.

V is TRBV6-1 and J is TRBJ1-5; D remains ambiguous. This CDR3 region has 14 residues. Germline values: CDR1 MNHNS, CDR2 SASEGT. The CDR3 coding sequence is TGTGATAGCAACGCTGAACCCTTCAATCAGCCCCAGCATTTT. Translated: CDSNAEPFNQPQHF.

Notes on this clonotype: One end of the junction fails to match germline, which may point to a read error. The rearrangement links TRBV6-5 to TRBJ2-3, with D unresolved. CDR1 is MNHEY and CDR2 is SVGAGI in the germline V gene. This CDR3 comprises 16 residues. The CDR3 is CASSPGPPTYTDTLYF. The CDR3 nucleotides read TGTGCCAGCAGCCCCGGACCTCCTACGTACACAGATACGCTGTATTTT.

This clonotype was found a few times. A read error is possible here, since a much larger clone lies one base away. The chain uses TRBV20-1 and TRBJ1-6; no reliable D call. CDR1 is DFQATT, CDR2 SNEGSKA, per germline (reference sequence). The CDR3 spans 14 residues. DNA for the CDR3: TGCAGTGCCTCTGCTGGAGCAGTTAGTTCACCCCCCCACTTT. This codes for CSASAGAVSSPPHF.

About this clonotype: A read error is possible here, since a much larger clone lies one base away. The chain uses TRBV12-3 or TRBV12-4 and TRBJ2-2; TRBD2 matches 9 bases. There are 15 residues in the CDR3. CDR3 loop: CASTTAGGLTGERFF. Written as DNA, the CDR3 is TGTGCCAGCACGACGGCGGGGGGGCTCACCGGGGAGCGGTTTTTT.

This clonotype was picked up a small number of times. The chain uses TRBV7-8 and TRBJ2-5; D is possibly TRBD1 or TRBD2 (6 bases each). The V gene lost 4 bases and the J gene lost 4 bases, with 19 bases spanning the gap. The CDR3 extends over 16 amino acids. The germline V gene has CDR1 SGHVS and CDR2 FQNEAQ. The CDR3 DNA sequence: TGTGCCAGCAGCTCCCCCCTAGGGGGGTTGATAGAGACCCAGTACTTC. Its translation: CASSSPLGGLIETQYF.

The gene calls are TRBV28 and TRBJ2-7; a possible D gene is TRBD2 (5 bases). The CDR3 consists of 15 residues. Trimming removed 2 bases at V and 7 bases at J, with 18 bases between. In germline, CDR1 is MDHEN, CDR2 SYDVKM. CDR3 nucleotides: TGTGCCAGCAGTTTACCGGCAAGGCCCACGGGAGAGCAGTACTTC. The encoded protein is CASSLPARPTGEQYF.

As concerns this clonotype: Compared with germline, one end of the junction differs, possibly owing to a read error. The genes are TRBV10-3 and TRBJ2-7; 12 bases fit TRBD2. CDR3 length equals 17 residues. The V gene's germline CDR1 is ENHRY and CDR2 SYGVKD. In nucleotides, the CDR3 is TGTGCCATCTGTGAAGGGGCTAGCGGGAGGGTCCGGTACGAGCAGTACTTC. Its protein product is CAICEGASGRVRYEQYF.

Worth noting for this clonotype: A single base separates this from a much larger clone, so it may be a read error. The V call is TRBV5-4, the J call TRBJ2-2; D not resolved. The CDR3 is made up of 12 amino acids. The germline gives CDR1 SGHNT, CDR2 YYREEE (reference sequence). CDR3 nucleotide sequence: TGTGCCGGCAGCTTGTACACCGGGGAGCTGTTTTTT. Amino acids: CAGSLYTGELFF.

This CDR3 is CSVACNRWNTEAFF. For the CDR3, the DNA is TGCAGCGTTGCATGCAACAGATGGAACACTGAAGCTTTCTTT. The chain uses TRBV29-1 and TRBJ1-1; D remains unclear. The CDR3 runs to 14 residues. The germline gives CDR1 SQVTM, CDR2 ANQGSEA. The V end lost 4 bases, the J end lost 1 base, and 13 bases lay between the germline ends.

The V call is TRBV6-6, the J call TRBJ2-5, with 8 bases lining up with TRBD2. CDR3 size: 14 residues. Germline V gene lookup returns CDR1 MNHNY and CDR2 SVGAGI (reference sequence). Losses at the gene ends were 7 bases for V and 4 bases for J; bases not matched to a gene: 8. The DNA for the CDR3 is TGTGCCAGCACGCGGATTAGCGGGATAGAGACCCAGTACTTC. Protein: CASTRISGIETQYF.

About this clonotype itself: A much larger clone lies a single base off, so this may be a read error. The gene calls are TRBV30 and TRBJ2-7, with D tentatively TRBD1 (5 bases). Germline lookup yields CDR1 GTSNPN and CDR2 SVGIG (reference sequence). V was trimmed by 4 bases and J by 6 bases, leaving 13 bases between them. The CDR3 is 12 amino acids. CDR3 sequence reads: CAWNVQVSEQYF. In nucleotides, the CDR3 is TGTGCCTGGAATGTACAGGTTAGCGAGCAGTACTTC.

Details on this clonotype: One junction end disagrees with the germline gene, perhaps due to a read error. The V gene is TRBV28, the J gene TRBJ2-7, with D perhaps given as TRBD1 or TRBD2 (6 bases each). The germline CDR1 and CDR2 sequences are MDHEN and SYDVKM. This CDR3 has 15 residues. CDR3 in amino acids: CACSLGPEGAYEQYF. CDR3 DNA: TGTGCCTGCAGTTTAGGTCCGGAGGGGGCCTACGAGCAGTACTTC.

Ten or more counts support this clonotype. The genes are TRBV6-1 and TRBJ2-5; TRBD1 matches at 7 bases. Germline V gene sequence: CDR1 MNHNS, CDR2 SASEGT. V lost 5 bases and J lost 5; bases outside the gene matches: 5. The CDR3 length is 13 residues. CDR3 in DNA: TGTGCCAGCAGTAGAACAGGGGTGGAGACCCAGTACTTC. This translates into CASSRTGVETQYF.

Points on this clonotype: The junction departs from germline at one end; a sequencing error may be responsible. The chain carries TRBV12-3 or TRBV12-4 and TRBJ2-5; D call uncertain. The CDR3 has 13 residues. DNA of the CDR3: TGTGCCAGCAATTCCCCGGGTGCAGAGATCCAGTACTTC. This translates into CASNSPGAEIQYF.

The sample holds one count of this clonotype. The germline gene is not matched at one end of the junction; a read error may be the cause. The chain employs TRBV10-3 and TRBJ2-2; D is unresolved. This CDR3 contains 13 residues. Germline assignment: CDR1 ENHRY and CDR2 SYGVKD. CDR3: CAISIVSAGELFF. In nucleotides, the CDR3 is TGTGCAATCAGTATAGTATCGGCCGGGGAGCTGTTTTTT.

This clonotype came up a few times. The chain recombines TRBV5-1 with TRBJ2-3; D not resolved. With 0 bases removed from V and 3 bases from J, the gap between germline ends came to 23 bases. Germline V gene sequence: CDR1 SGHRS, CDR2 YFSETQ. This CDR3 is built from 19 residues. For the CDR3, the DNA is TGCGCCAGCAGCTTGGATGGGCGACCGCCCGGCCATAGTACAGATACGCAGTATTTT. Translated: CASSLDGRPPGHSTDTQYF.